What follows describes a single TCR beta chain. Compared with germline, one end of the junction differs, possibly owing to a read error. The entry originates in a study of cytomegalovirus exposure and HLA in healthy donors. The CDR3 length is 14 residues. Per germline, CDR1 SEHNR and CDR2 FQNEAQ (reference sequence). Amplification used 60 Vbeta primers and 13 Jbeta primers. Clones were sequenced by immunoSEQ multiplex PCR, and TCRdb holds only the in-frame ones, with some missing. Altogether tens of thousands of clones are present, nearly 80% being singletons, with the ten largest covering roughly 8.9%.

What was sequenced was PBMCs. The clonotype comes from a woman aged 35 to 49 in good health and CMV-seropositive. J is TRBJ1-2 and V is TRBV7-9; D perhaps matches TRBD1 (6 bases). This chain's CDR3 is CSSSLAWPGDGYTF. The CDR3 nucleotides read TGTTCCAGCAGCTTAGCGTGGCCAGGGGATGGCTACACCTTC.